One and the same sample provided the 22 T cell receptor beta chains below, sequenced in a study of vaccination and CD4 T cells after COVID-19. These receptors are not linked to any known antigen. Cultured CD4+ T cell DNA was sequenced using the Oncomine TCR Beta short-read assay. TCRdb itself ran the PCR reads through MiXCR, one entry per CDR3 protein. Of 7,000 to 9,500 distinct CDR3 sequences in the sample, about three fifths were seen once. The treatment was: approximately 9-day PBMC culture with coronavirus spike peptide pools or control peptides (ViraFEST assay). Input material: CD4+ T cells from blood, cultured in vitro. The receptor set was obtained from a human donor who had recovered from COVID-19.

The V gene is TRBV6-1, the J gene TRBJ1-2; TRBD1 matches at 11 bases. CDR3 length: 17 amino acids. Germline V lookup: CDR1 MNHNS, CDR2 SASEGT. V trimming: 6 bases; J trimming: 2 bases; junction bases outside the gene matches: 11. This CDR3 reads CASSDPGTGGRNYGYTF. CDR3 sequence (DNA): TGTGCCAGCAGCGATCCCGGGACAGGGGGGAGGAACTATGGCTACACCTTC.

The gene calls are TRBV2 and TRBJ1-1; 8 nucleotides agree with TRBD1. CDR3 size: 13 residues. Germline lookup yields CDR1 SNHLY and CDR2 FYNNEI. V lost 8 bases to trimming and J lost 11 bases; unmatched junction nucleotides: 13. CDR3 DNA: TGTGCCAGCGGAGATGCGGGACAGGCGTATGCTTTCTTT. It encodes CASGDAGQAYAFF.

The chain uses TRBV19 and TRBJ1-2, with D possibly TRBD1 on 5 matching bases. The CDR3 has 16 residues. V dropped 0 bases and J dropped 8 bases, with 19 bases sitting between them. Germline values: CDR1 LNHDA, CDR2 SQIVND (reference sequence). CDR3 coding DNA: TGTGCCAGTAGTATAGATCCGAGGGGTCTCCTCGGGGGCTACACCTTC. Amino acid sequence: CASSIDPRGLLGGYTF.

This clonotype was detected only a few times. The rearrangement links TRBV20-1 to TRBJ2-5, with 7 bases that match TRBD2. CDR3 size: 14 residues. Germline loops: CDR1 DFQATT, CDR2 SNEGSKA (reference sequence). Trimming cost V 2 bases and J 3 bases; bases outside gene matches: 6. The CDR3 sequence: CSARIAGLKETQYF. CDR3 DNA: TGCAGTGCTAGAATAGCGGGCCTGAAAGAGACCCAGTACTTC.

The chain employs TRBV6-1 and TRBJ1-2; possible D gene TRBD1, 6 bases. This CDR3 has 14 residues. Germline V gene data show CDR1 as MNHNS and CDR2 as SASEGT. Trimming removed 6 bases at V and 8 bases at J, with 19 bases between. DNA of the CDR3: TGTGCCAGCAGGCAGGGACAAACTCAGACGGGCTACACCTTC. It codes for CASRQGQTQTGYTF.

The chain is built from TRBV6-1 and TRBJ2-3; D is undetermined. Trimming removed 5 bases at V and 6 bases at J, with 9 bases between. CDR1 is MNHNS, CDR2 SASEGT, per germline. This CDR3 has 12 residues. CDR3 loop: CASSTTSDTQYF. The CDR3 DNA follows: TGTGCCAGCAGTACGACATCCGATACGCAGTATTTT.

J is TRBJ2-7 and V is TRBV6-1; 7 positions match TRBD2. V shed 6 bases and J 1 base; nucleotides not matched to a gene: 9. The CDR3 loop spans 15 amino acids. Germline V gene data show CDR1 as MNHNS and CDR2 as SASEGT. DNA of the CDR3: TGTGCCAGCAGGCCTCCGGGAGGTTCGTCCTACGAGCAGTACTTC. It encodes CASRPPGGSSYEQYF.

The chain joins TRBV4-3 to TRBJ2-2, with no clear D. The CDR3 has 17 amino acids. In germline, CDR1 is LGHNA, CDR2 YSLEER. The V gene lost 1 base and the J gene lost 1 base, with 13 bases spanning the gap. In DNA, the CDR3 is TGCGCCAGCAGCCAAGTTGGGAACAGCAGGAACACCGGGGAGCTGTTTTTT. Protein sequence: CASSQVGNSRNTGELFF.

V and J are TRBV7-6 and TRBJ2-3, with 10 bases aligning to TRBD1. Germline V gene lookup returns CDR1 SGHVS and CDR2 FNYEAQ. After removal of 8 bases from V and 8 bases from J, the junction contained 19 bases not matched to a gene. This CDR3 spans 17 amino acids. The CDR3 protein is CASGLSGQGSRLGTQYF. CDR3 nucleotide sequence: TGTGCCAGCGGACTCTCGGGACAGGGGTCCCGATTAGGTACGCAGTATTTT.

This CDR3 is CASSELGTQYF. CDR3 bases: TGTGCCAGCAGTGAATTAGGGACCCAGTACTTC. The chain links TRBV2 to TRBJ2-5; D gene ambiguous. Germline V gene data show CDR1 as SNHLY and CDR2 as FYNNEI. Trimming removed 2 bases from V and 7 bases from J, with 5 bases in between. The CDR3 has 11 residues.

This clonotype rates as medium-sized. The rearrangement uses TRBV5-8 and TRBJ1-1; D unclear. The V gene lost 1 base and the J gene lost 10 bases, with 8 bases spanning the gap. The CDR3 is made up of 11 amino acids. From germline, CDR1 is SGHTS and CDR2 YDEGEE. CDR3: CASSLLAGAFF. The CDR3 DNA reads as TGTGCCAGCAGCTTGCTGGCCGGAGCTTTCTTT.

The V gene is TRBV6-1, the J gene TRBJ1-4, with D perhaps TRBD1 (5 bases). The germline V gene has CDR1 MNHNS and CDR2 SASEGT. The CDR3 length is 13 residues. With 6 bases removed from V and 3 bases from J, the gap between germline ends came to 8 bases. This chain's CDR3 is CASRRDANEKLFF. As DNA, the CDR3 is TGTGCCAGCAGACGGGACGCTAATGAAAAACTGTTTTTT.

In its sample, this clonotype was seen a few times. The chain joins TRBV19 to TRBJ1-1; 7 bases match TRBD1. After removal of 7 bases from V and 5 bases from J, the junction contained 10 bases not matched to a gene. The CDR3 is made up of 14 amino acids. Looked up from germline, CDR1 is LNHDA and CDR2 is SQIVND (reference sequence). The CDR3 coding sequence is TGTGCCAGTAAACAGGGGAGGGGGCGGACTGAAGCTTTCTTT. It translates to CASKQGRGRTEAFF.

This clonotype turned up a few times. The V call is TRBV21-1, the J call TRBJ2-7; TRBD1, the D gene given by the table, was not confirmed from the DNA. TRBV21-1 is a pseudogene segment. The CDR3 length is 14 residues. In DNA form, the CDR3 reads TGTGCCAGCAGGGGACAGGGGAGCTCCTACGAGCAGTACTTC. The encoded protein is CASRGQGSSYEQYF.

This rearrangement joins TRBV30 to TRBJ2-5; a weak D match, TRBD2 (6 bases). The CDR3 spans 13 residues. V was cut by 2 bases and J by 3 bases, with 10 bases left in between. Germline V lookup: CDR1 GTSNPN, CDR2 SVGIG (reference sequence). The CDR3: CAWSTREKETQYF. The CDR3 region has the DNA TGTGCCTGGAGTACGCGGGAAAAAGAGACCCAGTACTTC.

The chain joins TRBV4-2 to TRBJ2-7, with no clear D. V was trimmed by 0 bases and J by 4 bases, leaving 7 bases between them. The germline gives CDR1 LGHNA, CDR2 YNFKEQ. This CDR3 contains 13 residues. The CDR3 bases are TGTGCCAGCAGCCAAGAAAGGTGGTACGAGCAGTACTTC. It is translated as CASSQERWYEQYF.

The V call is TRBV6-5, the J call TRBJ2-2, with 7 bases matching TRBD1. Losses at the gene ends were 4 bases for V and 0 bases for J; bases not matched to a gene: 2. Germline CDR1 and CDR2: MNHEY and SVGAGI. The CDR3 is made up of 15 amino acids. CDR3 loop: CASSWDRPNTGELFF. The CDR3 bases are TGTGCCAGCAGTTGGGACAGACCGAACACCGGGGAGCTGTTTTTT.

This chain joins TRBV20-1 and TRBJ1-5; possible D gene TRBD1, 6 bases. Germline V lookup: CDR1 DFQATT, CDR2 SNEGSKA (reference sequence). The CDR3 has 15 residues. The ends were cut back, 6 bases at V and 0 bases at J, with 15 bases in the middle. The chain's CDR3 is CSAPKGGYSNQPQHF. CDR3 sequence (DNA): TGCAGTGCGCCAAAAGGGGGTTATAGCAATCAGCCCCAGCATTTT.

Details on this clonotype: Relative to the germline gene, one junction end is altered; a read error may explain this. The chain has TRBV20-1 and TRBJ1-2; D uncertain. Looked up from germline, CDR1 is DFQATT and CDR2 is SNEGSKA (reference sequence). CDR3 length: 11 amino acids. The CDR3 is CSANDGYGHTF. CDR3 DNA: TGCAGTGCGAACGACGGCTATGGCCACACCTTC.

This clonotype came up once. The chain uses TRBV27 and TRBJ1-5; D uncertain. CDR1 and CDR2 (germline): MNHEY, SMNVEV (reference sequence). With 3 bases removed from V and 0 bases from J, the gap between germline ends came to 0 bases. CDR3 length: 12 residues. The CDR3: CASSFSNQPQHF. CDR3 coding DNA: TGTGCCAGCAGTTTTAGCAATCAGCCCCAGCATTTT.

The chain links TRBV20-1 to TRBJ1-6; 10 nucleotides match TRBD1. Germline V gene data show CDR1 as DFQATT and CDR2 as SNEGSKA (reference sequence). The CDR3 spans 14 residues. Trimming at V came to 3 bases and at J to 10 bases, leaving 6 bases not matched to a gene. The CDR3 is CSASVGTGESPLHF. The CDR3 nucleotides are TGCAGTGCTAGTGTCGGGACAGGGGAATCACCCCTCCACTTT.

This clonotype has only one observation. This chain connects TRBV19 to TRBJ1-5; the match to TRBD1 covers 10 bases. V was pared by 6 bases and J by 7 bases, with 9 bases of the junction left unmatched. Germline loops: CDR1 LNHDA, CDR2 SQIVND (reference sequence). This CDR3 has 15 residues. This CDR3 reads CASRKTGGVLQPQHF. The CDR3 coding sequence is TGTGCCAGTAGGAAGACAGGGGGCGTCTTACAGCCCCAGCATTTT.